The TCR beta chain described here comes from a study of shared clonotypes between healthy human individuals (dated by TCRdb to the early 2020s). A note on the overall study: The cohort included three men and two women between 18 and 49 years of age. For each donor, three plates each were used for CD4 naive and CD4 memory, two plates were used for CD8 naive, and one plate was used for CD8 memory. To estimate repertoire size and how much clonotypes are shared between individuals, the study performed deep sequencing of blood TCR repertoires from a few healthy adults. Libraries were prepared and TCR repertoires were sequenced by different laboratories using diverse techniques, in order to increase sequencing depth and limit assay-specific biases. Per donor, leukapheresis produced somewhere between about 0.94 and 9.5 billion PBMCs. Study-wide findings and limitations: Clonotypes shared by all four sorted-subset donors showed higher generation probabilities than non-shared clonotypes. Even with the large sequencing depth, rarefaction of the sorted-subset datasets indicated that sequencing was incomplete. Estimated clonotype richness was generally larger for naive than for memory subsets. Sampling was restricted to blood, and TCR repertoires in tissue are likely to differ from TCR repertoires in blood. The small number of donors limited the genetic and exposure-history diversity represented. Pairwise subsampling led to the expectation that sequencing depth would affect the degree of clonotype sharing among donors. Roughly 5.2% of naive CD4, roughly 3.6% of naive CD8, roughly 2.4% of memory CD4, and about 0.4% of memory CD8 clonotypes were shared across several donors.

Using the deep immunoSEQ assay, TCR CDR3 regions were amplified from genomic DNA by multiplex PCR. For each cell subset, the extracted genomic DNA was distributed evenly across all wells of several immunoSEQ 96-well plates, and each plate served as one replicate. For sorted subsets, roughly 200 ng of genomic DNA, equivalent to some 33,000 T cell genomes, went into each replicate PCR. Purified libraries were quantified with a Qubit 3.0 fluorometer, sized on a Bioanalyzer 2100, and re-quantified with the KAPA Library Quantification kit. Each immunoSEQ 96-well plate was sequenced on its own single-read 150-cycle Illumina NextSeq 550 flow cell. In the authors' own workflow: Because the immunoSEQ output included only junctional sequences and no quality scores, the filtering could not be the same as the filtering used for full-length reads. Sequences were annotated with PyIR, a Python wrapper for IgBLAST v1.9, using IMGT germline references to assign V/J genes and CDR3. Any read was removed if the V/J assignment was weak (E-value above 1e-6), the CDR3 was missing, or the read contained stop codons, out-of-frame junctions, or ambiguous translated residues. V3J clonotypes were defined as sequences sharing an identical inferred V gene, J gene, and CDR3 amino acid sequence. To compute the percentage overlap between repertoires, the number of shared unique clonotypes was divided by the size of the smaller repertoire. Richness of each repertoire was evaluated using RTK rarefaction, the Chao1 estimator, and Recon v2.1 estimates of unobserved clonotypes. OLGA was used to compute generation probabilities for all TCRbeta clonotypes that the gDNA method yielded from a few donors. Sourced from immuneACCESS, this table was stored by TCRdb with only in-frame sequences that have V and J called. A share of the clones is absent; for the studies checked, an unresolved V gene accounts for under half, and the remainder has no known explanation. For V, J and clone size, that table is used; D and trimming come from the DNA. Recorded for this sample are about 2.2 million clones; 80% to 95% of them occurred a single time. The top ten constitute 1.5% to 2% of the sample.

With regard to this clone: Its binding antigen is unknown. Per-base quality was not reported, and no clone a single base away is much larger than it.

The CDR3 runs 15 amino acids, cysteine and phenylalanine included. Left in the record is the CDR3 DNA by itself, 45 bases read in frame from the first base. CDR1 and CDR2 are read off the germline V gene (reference sequence) as MNHEY and SMNVEV. Trimming costs V 0 bases and J 2 bases, and their ends lie 11 bases apart. CD8 naive samples were obtained by positive selection for CCR7 among CD45RO-negative cells, yielding a CD45RA+CCR7+ population from which TemRA cells were excluded. The donors were healthy, HIV-negative adults who had no recently reported acute infections or vaccinations. Only Caucasian adults living in Nashville, Tennessee, USA were represented among the donors. After blood collection by leukapheresis, PBMCs were isolated using Ficoll-Histopaque density gradient centrifugation and then cryopreserved in the vapor phase of liquid nitrogen. Analytical flow cytometry was used to check the purity and quantity of each magnetically sorted T cell population. Each sorted fraction had its genomic DNA isolated and then quantified by UV absorbance on a Nanodrop 2000c.

The rearranged segments are TRBV27 and TRBJ2-7; the D gene is possibly TRBD1 or TRBD2, with 5 bases matching each. This clonotype was obtained from a man between 18 and 35 years old in good health. Some clones in this sample may be carry-over from other donors' samples. The sequencing input was naive CD8+ T cells from PBMCs. The cell subset or site label, read with the paper, signifies: CD45RA+CCR7+. The DNA sequence reads TGTGCCAGCAGTTTATCGGCAGGGACCACCTACGAGCAGTACTTC. The resulting protein is CASSLSAGTTYEQYF.